This TCR beta chain was identified in a study of Ad26.COV2.S vaccination and SARS-CoV-2 variants. Whole-study context: Dosing was one shot or two shots 56 days apart.

The length of the CDR3 is 13 residues. V lost 4 bases and J lost 1, with 7 bases in between. Study-wide results and limits: A substantial breadth of spike-specific CD8+ and CD4+ T cell responses after vaccination has been reported. In TCR breadth and depth analyses, total T cell responses may have been underestimated.

Treatment given: about 20 received Ad26.COV2.S at low or high dose, single or two shots; several received placebo; per-sample allocation not given. The samples date from day 63 after the first vaccine or placebo injection. Clones were sequenced by immunoSEQ multiplex PCR, and TCRdb holds only the in-frame ones, with some missing. The sample has around 300,000 clones; 70% to 90% are singletons. Remarks on this clone: Its antigen remains unknown.

Sample: peripheral blood, taken in a trial of Ad26.COV2.S vaccine versus placebo. The genes are TRBV12-3 or TRBV12-4 and TRBJ1-1; tentatively, D is TRBD1 (6 bases). This sequence originates from a person aged 18-60 years who received the Ad26.COV2.S COVID-19 vaccine or a placebo. CDR3 bases: TGTGCCAGCAGTTCACAGGGGAACACTGAAGCTTTCTTT. Its translation: CASSSQGNTEAFF.